The clone carrying this T cell receptor beta chain occurred many times. The antigen remains unidentified. Both RNA and DNA were isolated together from about 21-30 mg of bulk tissue that had not been sorted. The study sampled five separate regions from each tumor. TCR beta cDNA was prepared out of 450 to 500 ng total RNA by means of a constant-region primer. Library construction for TCR beta comprised three nested multiplex PCR rounds performed with slightly modified ARM-PCR. The first two PCR rounds, around 11 cycles each, used TRBV1-TRBV30 forward primers and a C-beta reverse primer. TCRdb reprocessed the multiplex PCR reads via MiXCR and lists one record per CDR3 protein. Found here are 60,000 to 90,000 distinct CDR3 sequences, roughly two thirds of them singletons; the top ten hold about 27%. This sample is drawn from a study of tumor-infiltrating lymphocytes in primary liver carcinoma. The study's findings and limits: Between tumor regions, pairs overlapped more than tumor-adjacent and tumor-blood pairs did. No more than about 8-24% of top clones could be seen in all five tumor regions.

The CDR3 covers 15 residues. V lost 7 bases and J lost 2, with 15 bases in between. The germline gives CDR1 SGDLS, CDR2 YYNGEE. The material sequenced was liver tumor tissue from sampling region 4. Described subset: tumor region T4, right-lateral pole. This receptor was obtained from a man aged 40-49 years with primary liver carcinoma and hepatitis B virus infection. This chain joins TRBV9 and TRBJ2-2; D possibly uses TRBD1 or TRBD2 (5 bases each). The DNA for the CDR3 is TGTGCCAGCGGGGGTCCACAGGACAACACCGGGGAGCTGTTTTTT. Protein: CASGGPQDNTGELFF.